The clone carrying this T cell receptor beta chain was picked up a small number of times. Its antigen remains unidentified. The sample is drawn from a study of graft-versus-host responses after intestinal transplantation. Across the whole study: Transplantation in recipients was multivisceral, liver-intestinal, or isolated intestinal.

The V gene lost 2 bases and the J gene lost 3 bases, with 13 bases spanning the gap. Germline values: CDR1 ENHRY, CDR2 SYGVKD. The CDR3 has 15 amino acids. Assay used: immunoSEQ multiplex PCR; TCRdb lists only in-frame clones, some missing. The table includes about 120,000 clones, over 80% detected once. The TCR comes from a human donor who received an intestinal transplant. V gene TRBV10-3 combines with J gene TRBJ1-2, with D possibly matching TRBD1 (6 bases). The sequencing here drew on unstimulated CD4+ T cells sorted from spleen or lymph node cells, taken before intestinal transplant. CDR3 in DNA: TGTGCCATCAGTGAGAGGGGGGCGCATGACTATGGCTACACCTTC. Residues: CAISERGAHDYGYTF.